These 13 T cell receptor beta chains share one sample of origin, sequenced in a study of CD8+ T cells in alopecia areata (dated by TCRdb to about 2018). This specimen's treatment or condition label, per the study, means: oral pan-JAK inhibitor, 5-10 mg twice daily. The library was prepared using the immunoSEQ multiplex PCR assay. For TCR sequencing, RNA was extracted from every sample and reverse transcribed into cDNA to serve as template. TCRdb obtained this table from immuneACCESS and retained in-frame rearrangements with V and J assigned. These tables miss some clones; where compared with another copy, unresolved V genes account for less than half of the shortfall, and the remainder is unexplained. The sample table lists 100,000 or so clones, about 61% of them with a count of one. The biggest ten clones account for less than 20% of the sample. The sample here was CD8+ T cells sorted from blood, taken between weeks 55 and 65, from a patient treated with tofacitinib. All receptors come from a human donor with alopecia areata.

The chain couples TRBV27 to TRBJ1-5; D is unclear. V was pared by 3 bases and J by 5 bases, with 11 bases between. The germline gives CDR1 MNHEY, CDR2 SMNVEV (reference sequence). The CDR3 loop spans 14 amino acids. CDR3 DNA sequence: TGTGCCAGCAGTTTTGAATCGGGGTATCAGCCCCAGCATTTT. Encoded protein: CASSFESGYQPQHF.

The chain couples TRBV6-5 to TRBJ2-7; maybe TRBD1 (6 bases). V lost 5 bases, J lost 1 base, and 15 bases lay in between. Germline values: CDR1 MNHEY, CDR2 SVGAGI. The CDR3 is made up of 15 amino acids. CDR3 nucleotide sequence: TGTGCCAGCAGTATGGGGGCAGGCCTTTCCTACGAGCAGTACTTC. Protein: CASSMGAGLSYEQYF.

Only a few counts were recorded for this clone. The chain uses TRBV5-6 and TRBJ2-3, with D unresolved. The CDR3 has 13 residues. The ends were cut back, 8 bases at V and 2 bases at J, with 12 bases in the middle. The germline V gene encodes CDR1 SGHDT and CDR2 YYEEEE. The CDR3 DNA sequence: TGTGCCAGTAACCCTTTTCCCACAGATACGCAGTATTTT. Its translation: CASNPFPTDTQYF. The entire variable domain, with the rest obtained from reference TRBV5-6 and TRBJ2-3, is as follows: DAGVTQSPTHLIKTRGQQVTLRCSPKSGHDTVSWYQQALGQGPQFIFQYYEEEERQRGNFPDRFSGHQFPNYSSELNVNALLLGDSALYLCASNPFPTDTQYFGPGTRLTVL.

This chain joins TRBV7-9 and TRBJ1-4; a weak D match, TRBD1 (6 bases). The CDR3 is 16 residues long. Germline V gives CDR1 SEHNR, CDR2 FQNEAQ (reference sequence). Trimming left V 5 bases short and J 0 bases short, with 13 bases between. The CDR3, as DNA: TGTGCCAGCAGCAAAGAAGGACAGACAACTAATGAAAAACTGTTTTTT. Residues: CASSKEGQTTNEKLFF.

This sequence joins TRBV14 and TRBJ2-1; no clear D gene. This CDR3 spans 15 amino acids. Germline V gives CDR1 SGHDN, CDR2 FVKESK. Trimming took off 4 bases at V and 1 base at J, with 11 bases between the two ends. The CDR3 DNA reads as TGTGCCAGCAGCCGAGGTGGGTCATCCTACAATGAGCAGTTCTTC. Its protein is CASSRGGSSYNEQFF.

This clone was observed a handful of times. The sample carries other DNA sequences with the same CDR3. The CDR3 nucleotides are TGTGCCAGCAGCTTGGGTTCGGCCGGGGAGCTGTTTTTT. This translates into CASSLGSAGELFF. The gene calls are TRBV5-6 and TRBJ2-2; D not certain. This CDR3 is 13 amino acids long. V lost 0 bases and J lost 6, with 6 bases in between. Germline loops: CDR1 SGHDT, CDR2 YYEEEE.

The chain has TRBV29-1 and TRBJ1-2; D is uncertain. Trimming pared 0 bases from V and 6 bases from J, leaving 5 bases between. The V gene's germline CDR1 is SQVTM and CDR2 ANQGSEA. The CDR3 consists of 11 residues. In nucleotides, the CDR3 is TGCAGCGTTGAAGATCGCCATGGCTACACCTTC. It codes for CSVEDRHGYTF.

V and J are TRBV6-5 and TRBJ2-3; the D is unclear. The germline V gene encodes CDR1 MNHEY and CDR2 SVGAGI. CDR3 length: 13 residues. V was shortened by 2 bases and J by 3 bases, with 6 bases between the two germline ends. CDR3 sequence (DNA): TGTGCCAGCAGTTACAAGTGGACAGATACGCAGTATTTT. Translation gives CASSYKWTDTQYF.

The chain joins TRBV2 to TRBJ2-1; no reliable D call. V was pared by 1 base and J by 4 bases, with 14 bases between. This CDR3 has 16 residues. The germline V gene encodes CDR1 SNHLY and CDR2 FYNNEI. The CDR3: CASSEEGSRVYNEQFF. The CDR3, as DNA: TGTGCCAGCAGTGAAGAAGGCAGTAGGGTGTACAATGAGCAGTTCTTC.

This clone appeared a few times. The chain joins TRBV2 to TRBJ2-2, with D maybe TRBD2 (5 bases). CDR1 is SNHLY and CDR2 is FYNNEI in the germline V gene. The CDR3 contains 16 residues. V was shortened by 5 bases and J by 2 bases, with 15 bases between the two germline ends. The CDR3: CASSSGIASNTGELFF. In DNA form, the CDR3 reads TGTGCCAGCAGTTCCGGGATCGCCTCTAACACCGGGGAGCTGTTTTTT.

The chain uses TRBV6-1 and TRBJ2-1; TRBD1 agrees at 12 bases. The trim removed 2 bases at V and 7 bases at J, leaving 9 bases unmatched. CDR3 length: 17 amino acids. Germline V gene sequence: CDR1 MNHNS, CDR2 SASEGT. CDR3: CASSELGQGASGNEQFF. CDR3 in DNA: TGTGCCAGCAGTGAATTGGGACAGGGGGCTTCTGGGAATGAGCAGTTCTTC.

A single count supports this clone. V usage is TRBV30 and J usage is TRBJ2-1; no reliable D call. V gave up 1 base and J gave up 8 bases, with 9 bases separating them. CDR1 and CDR2 from the germline V gene are GTSNPN and SVGIG (reference sequence). The CDR3 contains 12 residues. Here the CDR3 DNA reads TGTGCCTGGAGTGCCCGCTTTCATGAGCAGTTCTTC. Its protein product is CAWSARFHEQFF.

The chain recombines TRBV5-1 with TRBJ2-7, with D unclear. The CDR3 is made up of 12 amino acids. V shed 1 base and J shed 4 bases, with 6 bases lying between them. Germline V gene data show CDR1 as SGHRS and CDR2 as YFSETQ. The CDR3 DNA reads as TGCGCCAGCAGCTTGTCGGGTTACGAGCAGTACTTC. Protein product: CASSLSGYEQYF.